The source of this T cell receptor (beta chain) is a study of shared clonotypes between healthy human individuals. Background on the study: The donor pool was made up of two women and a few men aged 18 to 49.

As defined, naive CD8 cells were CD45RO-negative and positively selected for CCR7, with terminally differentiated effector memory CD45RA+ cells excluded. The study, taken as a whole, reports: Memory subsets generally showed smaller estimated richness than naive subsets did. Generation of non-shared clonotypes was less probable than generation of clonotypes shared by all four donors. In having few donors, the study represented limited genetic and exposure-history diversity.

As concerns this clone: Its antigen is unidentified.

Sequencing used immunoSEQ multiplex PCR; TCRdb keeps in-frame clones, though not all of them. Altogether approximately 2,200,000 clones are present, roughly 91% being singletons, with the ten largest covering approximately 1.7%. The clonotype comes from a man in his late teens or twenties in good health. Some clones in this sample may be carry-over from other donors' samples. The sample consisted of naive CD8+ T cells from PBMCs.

CDR3 nucleotide sequence: TGTGCCAGCAGCCCGGGAGACGGGGGGCCCCTAAGCACAGATACGCAGTATTTT. Protein product: CASSPGDGGPLSTDTQYF. J is TRBJ2-3 and V is TRBV11-1; a possible D gene is TRBD2 (7 bases). Germline-derived CDR1 and CDR2 are SGHAT and FQDESV (reference sequence). Trimming took 5 bases from V and 0 from J, leaving 21 bases between them. CDR3 length equals 18 residues.